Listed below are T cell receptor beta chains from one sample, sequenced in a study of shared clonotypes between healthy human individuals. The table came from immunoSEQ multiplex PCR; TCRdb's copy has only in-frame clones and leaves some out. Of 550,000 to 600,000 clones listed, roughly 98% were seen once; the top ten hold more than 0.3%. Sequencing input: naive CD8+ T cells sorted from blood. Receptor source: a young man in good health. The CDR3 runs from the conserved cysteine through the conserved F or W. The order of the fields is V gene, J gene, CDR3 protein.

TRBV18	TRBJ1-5	CASSTGRVESNQPQHF
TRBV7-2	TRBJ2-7	CASSLGIGQGSSRDEQYF
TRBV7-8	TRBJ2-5	CASSLGGGPPGETQYF
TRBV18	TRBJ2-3	CASSPGQGPDTQYF
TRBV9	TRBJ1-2	CASSGDYYGYTF
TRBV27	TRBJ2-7	CASSPNAGGPPPYEQYF
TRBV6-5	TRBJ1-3	CASSYRTVTSGNTIYF
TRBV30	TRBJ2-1	CAWSVTRQGGLFF
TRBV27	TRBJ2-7	CASSLSGRTYEQYF
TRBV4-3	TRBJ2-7	CASSPGLGASYEQYF
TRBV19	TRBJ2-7	CASQRAGQGTYEQYF
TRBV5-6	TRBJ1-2	CASSLGAVPGGYTF
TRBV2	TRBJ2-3	CASSGTPGETDTQYF
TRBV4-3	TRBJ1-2	CASSRERDPGYGYTF
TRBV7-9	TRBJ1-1	CASSFFQNLNTEAFF
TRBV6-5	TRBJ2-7	CASTVRGFPYEQYF
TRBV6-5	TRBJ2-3	CASRLADTQYF
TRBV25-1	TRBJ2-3	CASTGDTQYF